Detailed here is one T cell receptor beta chain. Its antigen remains unknown. Those with hyperthyroidism were 18 to 65 years old, newly diagnosed, and ill for under 2 months. Regions amplified from RNA transcripts were the TCR beta CDR3 regions. In the first-round RT-PCR of the TCR CDR3, the HTBI primer set was used. Each CDR3 protein gets one entry after TCRdb re-called the multiplex PCR reads with MiXCR. The data hold around 700,000 distinct CDR3 sequences, with approximately 40% observed a single time. This sample stems from a study of T cells in Graves' hyperthyroidism and ophthalmopathy. Study context: Peripheral blood was acquired at first diagnosis, ahead of any therapy whatsoever.

Study-level findings and limits: Ophthalmopathy could be told apart from stable hyperthyroidism with a 13 V-J model.

This TCR derives from a woman aged 40 to 50 with Graves' hyperthyroidism. The sample taken for sequencing was blood.

Here the CDR3 DNA reads TGCAGTGCTAGAGATACCCCGGGACTAGCGGGGCTCCAAGAGACCCAGTACTTC. This gives the protein CSARDTPGLAGLQETQYF. The chain recombines TRBV20-1 with TRBJ2-5; 13 bases agree with TRBD2. The ends lost 0 bases at V and 1 base at J; junction bases unmatched: 8. CDR3 length: 18 residues. CDR1 is DFQATT, CDR2 SNEGSKA, per germline (reference sequence).